What follows are 23 T cell receptor beta chains derived from one specimen sequenced in a study of cytomegalovirus exposure and HLA in healthy donors. The PCR employed 60 Vbeta primers together with 13 Jbeta primers. The protocol was immunoSEQ multiplex PCR, while the TCRdb copy is restricted to in-frame clones and leaves out a portion. The sample gives some 170,000 clones, about 75% of which show up once; 5% to 8% is in the top ten. The sequenced sample was PBMCs. The origin of the receptors is a man aged 35 to 55 in good health and CMV-seropositive.

This clone was seen a few times. The DNA for the CDR3 is TGTGCCAGCAGTTACGAGGCTGCAAACAAATATGGCTACACCTTC. Its protein product is CASSYEAANKYGYTF. The chain joins TRBV6-6 to TRBJ1-2; D is undetermined. There are 15 residues in the CDR3. V gave up 2 bases and J gave up 5 bases, with 15 bases separating them. CDR1 is MNHNY and CDR2 is SVGAGI in the germline V gene (reference sequence).

The gene calls are TRBV2 and TRBJ1-4; 8 bases map to TRBD1. CDR1 and CDR2 (germline): SNHLY, FYNNEI. V was clipped by 7 bases and J by 7 bases; unmatched bases: 8. The CDR3 is 14 residues long. Written as DNA, the CDR3 is TGTGCCAGCACCTTGGACAGGGAGAGTGAAAAACTGTTTTTT. This codes for CASTLDRESEKLFF.

The genes are TRBV5-1 and TRBJ1-6; D uncertain. Trimming pared 6 bases from V and 9 bases from J, leaving 16 bases between. CDR1 is SGHRS, CDR2 YFSETQ, per germline. The CDR3 has 14 amino acids. Here the CDR3 DNA reads TGCGCCAGCACCCAACAACCCGGGAGTTCACCCCTCCACTTT. This gives the protein CASTQQPGSSPLHF.

This clone was recorded a few times. V is TRBV10-3 and J is TRBJ2-2; TRBD1 matches at 8 bases. Germline loops: CDR1 ENHRY, CDR2 SYGVKD. The CDR3 loop spans 16 amino acids. The junction had 6 bases not matched to a gene; V was cut back by 0 bases and J by 6 bases. This CDR3 reads CAISESGQGYSGELFF. CDR3 nucleotide sequence: TGTGCCATCAGTGAGTCTGGACAGGGTTATTCCGGGGAGCTGTTTTTT.

There are a few counts of this clone. The gene calls are TRBV11-2 and TRBJ2-5; 7 bases line up with TRBD1. The CDR3 spans 13 residues. Germline V gives CDR1 SGHAT, CDR2 FQNNGV. V shed 5 bases and J 3 bases; nucleotides not matched to a gene: 3. This CDR3 reads CASSRDSEETQYF. In DNA, the CDR3 is TGTGCCAGCAGCCGGGACAGCGAAGAGACCCAGTACTTC.

The V gene is TRBV29-1, the J gene TRBJ1-1; possible D gene TRBD1, 6 bases. The V end lost 6 bases, the J end lost 7 bases, and 12 bases lay between the germline ends. From germline, CDR1 is SQVTM and CDR2 ANQGSEA. The CDR3 contains 11 residues. The CDR3, as DNA: TGCAGCGTGGACAGACTTTTTGAAGCTTTCTTT. Translated, it gives CSVDRLFEAFF.

This chain uses TRBV6-1 with TRBJ1-5; D might be TRBD1 (5 bases). V was cut by 11 bases and J by 0 bases, with 11 bases left in between. CDR1 MNHNS and CDR2 SASEGT come from the germline V gene. This CDR3 comprises 13 residues. CDR3 DNA sequence: TGTGCCGTACAGGAAAATAGCAATCAGCCCCAGCATTTT. This translates into CAVQENSNQPQHF.

This chain links TRBV2 with TRBJ1-2, with 9 nucleotides matching TRBD1. The CDR3 is 12 amino acids. Germline V gene sequence: CDR1 SNHLY, CDR2 FYNNEI. J lost 7 bases, V lost 6 bases, and 3 bases had no gene match. CDR3 nucleotide sequence: TGTGCCAGCAGCGGGACAGGGCCTGGCTACACCTTC. Amino acids: CASSGTGPGYTF.

The J gene is TRBJ2-1, the V gene TRBV5-1, with 9 positions matching TRBD1. The CDR3 is 17 residues long. V lost 4 bases to trimming and J lost 7 bases; unmatched junction nucleotides: 15. Germline V lookup: CDR1 SGHRS, CDR2 YFSETQ. As DNA, the CDR3 is TGCGCCAGCAGCAGTGAAGGACAGGGGCCTTTTTGGAATGAGCAGTTCTTC. It codes for CASSSEGQGPFWNEQFF. The full variable domain, its missing parts supplied by reference TRBV5-1 and TRBJ2-1, is KAGVTQTPRYLIKTRGQQVTLSCSPISGHRSVSWYQQTPGQGLQFLFEYFSETQRNKGNFPGRFSGRQFSNSRSEMNVSTLELGDSALYLCASSSEGQGPFWNEQFFGPGTRLTVL.

As DNA, the CDR3 is TGTGCCAGCGCTATTATTGGTAATGAGCAGTTCTTC. Amino acids: CASAIIGNEQFF. The chain recombines TRBV27 with TRBJ2-1, with unresolved D. V shed 8 bases and J shed 7 bases, with 12 bases lying between them. Per germline, CDR1 MNHEY and CDR2 SMNVEV (reference sequence). There are 12 residues in the CDR3.

The chain couples TRBV6-5 to TRBJ2-5, with D perhaps TRBD1 (5 bases). The closer fit of TRBJ2-7 to the DNA end suggests the J call may be wrong. This CDR3 contains 12 residues. CDR1 and CDR2 (germline): MNHEY, SVGAGI. CDR3 bases: TGTGCCAGCAGTAACCGACAGTACGAGCAGTACTTC. Translation: CASSNRQYEQYF.

This clone was detected only once. The chain uses TRBV7-9 and TRBJ1-3; D unresolved. The V end lost 0 bases, the J end lost 4 bases, and 13 bases lay between the germline ends. Germline CDR1 SEHNR, CDR2 FQNEAQ (reference sequence). CDR3 length: 16 residues. The CDR3 region has the DNA TGTGCCAGCAGCTTAGCGCTAGGGAGGTCCGGAAACACCATATATTTT. Translation gives CASSLALGRSGNTIYF.

The V and J genes are TRBV25-1 and TRBJ1-3; TRBD1 might be the D (6 bases). Trimming removed 6 bases at V and 4 bases at J, with 13 bases between. The CDR3 has 14 amino acids. Germline V gene lookup returns CDR1 MGHDK and CDR2 SYGVNS. CDR3 region: CASSRAGAGNTIYF. In DNA form, the CDR3 reads TGTGCCAGCAGCCGGGCGGGGGCAGGAAACACCATATATTTT.

V and J are TRBV30 and TRBJ2-3; 8 bases line up with TRBD2. V was clipped by 0 bases and J by 1 base; unmatched bases: 0. The germline V gene has CDR1 GTSNPN and CDR2 SVGIG (reference sequence). The CDR3 runs to 14 residues. CDR3 nucleotide sequence: TGTGCCTGGAGTGTCGGGGGGGGCACAGATACGCAGTATTTT. It specifies CAWSVGGGTDTQYF.

V usage is TRBV28 and J usage is TRBJ1-5, with 8 bases identical to TRBD1. The CDR3 sequence is 15 residues long. J was trimmed by 6 bases and V by 3 bases; bases with no gene match: 7. The V gene's germline CDR1 is MDHEN and CDR2 SYDVKM. CDR3 nucleotides: TGTGCCAGCAGTTTGTCGGACAGGGTGTCTCAGCCCCAGCATTTT. Its translation: CASSLSDRVSQPQHF.

The CDR3 DNA sequence: TGTGCCAGCAGCTTAGGGGACAGGTACGACGGCTACACCTTC. Amino acid sequence: CASSLGDRYDGYTF. J is TRBJ1-2 and V is TRBV11-3; 8 nucleotides line up with TRBD1. This CDR3 has 14 residues. CDR1 is SGHNT and CDR2 is YENEEA in the germline V gene. V dropped 1 base and J dropped 8; count of bases not matched to a gene: 6.

This chain joins TRBV5-4 and TRBJ1-2, with D perhaps matching TRBD1 (6 bases). The germline V gene encodes CDR1 SGHNT and CDR2 YYREEE (reference sequence). V lost 6 bases and J lost 5, with 17 bases in between. This CDR3 is built from 14 residues. CDR3 sequence: CASKRDNGAYGYTF. In DNA form, the CDR3 reads TGTGCCAGCAAACGGGACAACGGGGCTTATGGCTACACCTTC.

In this sample, this clone turned up a few times. The V gene is TRBV4-1, the J gene TRBJ1-4; TRBD1 matches 7 bases. This CDR3 has 18 residues. With 0 bases clipped from V and 8 bases from J, the junction kept 15 bases outside the gene matches. CDR1 is MGHRA, CDR2 YSYEKL, per germline. Here the CDR3 DNA reads TGCGCCAGCAGCCAAGAGAGGGGGCAAGTTGACCGAGAAGAAAAACTGTTTTTT. Residues: CASSQERGQVDREEKLFF.

In regard to this clone: A junction boundary mismatches the germline segment, possibly from a read error. This chain connects TRBV6-5 to TRBJ2-6, with TRBD2 matching 7 bases. Per germline, CDR1 MNHEY and CDR2 SVGAGI. The CDR3 is made up of 14 amino acids. The CDR3 region is CASSTSVGANGLTF. The CDR3, as DNA: TGTGCCAGCAGTACTAGCGTTGGGGCCAACGGCCTGACTTTC.

The rearrangement uses TRBV11-3 and TRBJ2-5; D might be TRBD1 (5 bases). Per the germline V gene, CDR1 is SGHNT and CDR2 is YENEEA. This CDR3 region has 15 residues. V lost 0 bases and J lost 2, with 10 bases in between. The CDR3 coding sequence is TGTGCCAGCAGCTTAGAATTAGGGGCACAAGAGACCCAGTACTTC. The encoded protein is CASSLELGAQETQYF.

The V gene is TRBV10-3, the J gene TRBJ2-7; TRBD1 matches 9 bases. The CDR3 sequence is 15 residues long. Unmatched junction bases numbered 9, after V lost 6 bases and J lost 3 bases. CDR1 and CDR2 from the germline V gene are ENHRY and SYGVKD. The CDR3: CAIRRDRVGVYEQYF. Here the CDR3 DNA reads TGTGCCATCAGAAGGGACAGGGTCGGTGTCTACGAGCAGTACTTC.

This chain joins TRBV2 and TRBJ2-5; D is possibly TRBD1 (6 bases). Germline V gene sequence: CDR1 SNHLY, CDR2 FYNNEI. CDR3 length equals 11 residues. V gave up 7 bases and J gave up 11 bases, with 14 bases separating them. The CDR3 nucleotides read TGTGCCAGCAATAACGGACAGCAACAGTACTTC. It translates to CASNNGQQQYF.

The chain uses TRBV29-1 and TRBJ1-1; possibly TRBD1 for D (5 bases). The V and J ends lost 2 bases and 4 bases respectively, with 14 bases between them. The germline V gene has CDR1 SQVTM and CDR2 ANQGSEA. The CDR3 contains 14 residues. CDR3 coding DNA: TGCAGCGTTGAAAGGGGCAGTAGGGGCACTGAAGCTTTCTTT. The encoded protein is CSVERGSRGTEAFF.